This T cell receptor beta chain is from a study of blood T cell repertoires in COVID-19. Whole-study context: Specimens from acute and convalescent COVID-19 originated in the United States, Italy and Spain.

Authors' analysis steps: Amplified reference gene primers provided the basis for estimating nucleated cell counts. Measured with immunoSEQ multiplex PCR; TCRdb has only the in-frame clones, and not every one. The V and J calls and clone size are taken from that table; D and trimming were inferred from the DNA. The table records about 220,000 clones, almost 90% of them present only once. Germline V gives CDR1 KGHSH, CDR2 LQKENI. CDR3 length equals 16 residues. The J segment lost 0 bases and the V segment lost 6 bases, leaving 11 bases of the junction unmatched. The age range of participants was 18 to 89 years, with residence in about two dozen US areas. Cohort allocation depended upon clinical history that participants reported.

The V and J genes are TRBV18 and TRBJ2-7; 7 nucleotides agree with TRBD1. The sequence derives from a woman in her 50s with acute COVID-19. The specimen sequenced was PBMCs or T cells enriched from blood (not recorded which). In nucleotides, the CDR3 is TGTGCCAGCTCTCCCATCCAGGGACAGAACTCCTACGAGCAGTACTTC. It yields the protein CASSPIQGQNSYEQYF. The full variable domain, rest sourced from reference TRBV18 and TRBJ2-7, is NAGVMQNPRHLVRRRGQEARLRCSPMKGHSHVYWYRQLPEEGLKFMVYLQKENIIDESGMPKERFSAEFPKEGPSILRIQQVVRGDSAAYFCASSPIQGQNSYEQYFGPGTRLTVT.